This T cell receptor beta chain is from a study of T cell clonality in common variable immunodeficiency. Sequenced by immunoSEQ multiplex PCR; TCRdb stores in-frame clones only, minus some. The data show about 52,000 clones, none appearing only once, with approximately 5.4% held by the ten largest. This clone has ten or more counts. Its antigen remains unidentified. The observed sequence ends 3 residues before the CDR3 terminus, with the missing tail filled in from the germline J gene. The study's findings and limits: Shared TCRbeta clones were fewer between CVID subjects than controls.

Blood samples were heparinized, roughly 5 to 9 ml per donor. CDR3 length: 15 amino acids. The V gene end was trimmed by 2 bases and the J gene end by 2 bases; junction bases not matched to a gene: 2. CDR1 MDHEN and CDR2 SYDVKM come from the germline V gene. This chain uses TRBV28 with TRBJ2-3; 9 nucleotides match TRBD2. Material: peripheral blood mononuclear cells. This sequence was found in a person aged 18 to 70 in good health. The covered CDR3 bases are TGTGCCAGCAGTTTAGCGGGAGGGCCCACAGATACG. It is translated as CASSLAGGPTDT. The CDR3 in its entirety is CASSLAGGPTDTQYF. The whole variable domain, filled in from reference TRBV28 and TRBJ2-3, reads DVKVTQSSRYLVKRTGEKVFLECVQDMDHENMFWYRQDPGLGLRLIYFSYDVKMKEKGDIPEGYSVSREKKERFSLILESASTNQTSMYLCASSLAGGPTDTQYFGPGTRLTVL.